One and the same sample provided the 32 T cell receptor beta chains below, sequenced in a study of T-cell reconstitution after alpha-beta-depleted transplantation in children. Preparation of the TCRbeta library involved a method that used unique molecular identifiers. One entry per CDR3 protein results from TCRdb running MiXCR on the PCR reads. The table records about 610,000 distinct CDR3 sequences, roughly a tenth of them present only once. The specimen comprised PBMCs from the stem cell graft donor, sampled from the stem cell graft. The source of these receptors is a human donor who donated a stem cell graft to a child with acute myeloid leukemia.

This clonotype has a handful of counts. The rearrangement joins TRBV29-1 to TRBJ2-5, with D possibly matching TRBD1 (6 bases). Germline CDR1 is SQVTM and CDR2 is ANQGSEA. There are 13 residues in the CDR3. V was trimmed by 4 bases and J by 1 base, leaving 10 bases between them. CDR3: CSVAGTTQETQYF. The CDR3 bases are TGCAGCGTTGCGGGGACAACCCAAGAGACCCAGTACTTC.

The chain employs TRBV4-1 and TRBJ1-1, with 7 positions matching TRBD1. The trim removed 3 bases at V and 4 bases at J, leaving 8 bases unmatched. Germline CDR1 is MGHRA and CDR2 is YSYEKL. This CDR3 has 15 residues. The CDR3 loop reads CASSHGGGYTTEAFF. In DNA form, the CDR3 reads TGCGCCAGCAGCCATGGAGGGGGCTATACCACTGAAGCTTTCTTT.

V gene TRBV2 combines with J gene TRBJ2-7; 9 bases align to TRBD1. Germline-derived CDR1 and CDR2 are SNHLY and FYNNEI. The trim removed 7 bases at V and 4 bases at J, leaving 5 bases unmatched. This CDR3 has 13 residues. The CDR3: CASNPGTGYEQYF. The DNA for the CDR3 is TGTGCCAGCAACCCCGGGACAGGGTACGAGCAGTACTTC.

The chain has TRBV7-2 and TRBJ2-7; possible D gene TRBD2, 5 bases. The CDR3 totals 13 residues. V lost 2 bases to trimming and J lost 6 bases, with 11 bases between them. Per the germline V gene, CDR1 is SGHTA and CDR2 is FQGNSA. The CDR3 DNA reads TGTGCCAGCAGCTTAATCGGGGTTCGCGAGCAGTACTTC. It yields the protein CASSLIGVREQYF. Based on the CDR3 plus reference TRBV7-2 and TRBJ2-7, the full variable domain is GAGVSQSPSNKVTEKGKDVELRCDPISGHTALYWYRQSLGQGLEFLIYFQGNSAPDKSGLPSDRFSAERTGGSVSTLTIQRTQQEDSAVYLCASSLIGVREQYFGPGTRLTVT.

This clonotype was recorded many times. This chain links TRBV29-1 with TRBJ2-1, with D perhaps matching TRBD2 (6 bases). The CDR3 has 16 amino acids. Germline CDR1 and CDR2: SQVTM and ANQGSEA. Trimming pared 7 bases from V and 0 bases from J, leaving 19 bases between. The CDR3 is CSAGGSGRISYNEQFF. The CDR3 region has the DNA TGCAGCGCTGGAGGGAGTGGGCGTATCTCCTACAATGAGCAGTTCTTC.

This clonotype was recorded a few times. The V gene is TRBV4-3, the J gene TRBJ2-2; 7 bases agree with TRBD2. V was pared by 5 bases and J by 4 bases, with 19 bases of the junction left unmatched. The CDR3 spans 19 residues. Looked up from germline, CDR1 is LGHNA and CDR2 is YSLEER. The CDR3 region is CASSKWTSGSTSSTGELFF. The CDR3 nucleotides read TGCGCCAGCAGCAAATGGACTAGTGGGAGTACGTCGAGCACCGGGGAGCTGTTTTTT.

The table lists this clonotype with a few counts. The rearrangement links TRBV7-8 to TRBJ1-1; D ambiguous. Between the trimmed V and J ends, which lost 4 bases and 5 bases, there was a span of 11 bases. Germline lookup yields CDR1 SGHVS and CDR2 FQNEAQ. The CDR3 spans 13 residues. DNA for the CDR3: TGTGCCAGCAGCTCAAAAAGGGAGACTGAAGCTTTCTTT. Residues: CASSSKRETEAFF.

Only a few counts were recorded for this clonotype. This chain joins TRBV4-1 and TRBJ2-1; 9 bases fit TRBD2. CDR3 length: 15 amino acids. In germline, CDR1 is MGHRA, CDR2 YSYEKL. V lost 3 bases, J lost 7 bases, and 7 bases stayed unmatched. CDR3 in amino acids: CASSQIGREGNEQFF. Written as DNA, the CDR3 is TGCGCCAGCAGCCAGATAGGGCGGGAGGGAAATGAGCAGTTCTTC.

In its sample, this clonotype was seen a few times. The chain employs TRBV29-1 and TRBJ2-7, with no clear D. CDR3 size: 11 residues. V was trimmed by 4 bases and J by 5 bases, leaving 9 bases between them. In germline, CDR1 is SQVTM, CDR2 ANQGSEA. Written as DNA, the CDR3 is TGCAGCGTTGTGCAGATCCACGAGCAGTACTTC. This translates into CSVVQIHEQYF.

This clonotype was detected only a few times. CDR3: CASMYGYEQYF. DNA for the CDR3: TGTGCCAGCATGTATGGCTACGAGCAGTACTTC. The chain combines TRBV2 with TRBJ2-7; D is ambiguous. The CDR3 is made up of 11 amino acids. Germline CDR1 SNHLY, CDR2 FYNNEI. Trimming removed 7 bases from V and 3 bases from J, with 7 bases in between.

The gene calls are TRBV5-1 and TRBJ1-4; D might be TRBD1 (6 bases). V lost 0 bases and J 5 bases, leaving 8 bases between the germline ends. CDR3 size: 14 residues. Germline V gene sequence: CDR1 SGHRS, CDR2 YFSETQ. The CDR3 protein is CASSLARGNEKLFF. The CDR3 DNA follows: TGCGCCAGCAGCTTGGCCAGGGGAAATGAAAAACTGTTTTTT.

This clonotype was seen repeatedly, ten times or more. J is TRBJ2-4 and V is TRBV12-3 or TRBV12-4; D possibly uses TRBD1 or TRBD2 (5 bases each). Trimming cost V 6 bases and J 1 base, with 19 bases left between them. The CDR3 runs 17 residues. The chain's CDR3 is CASSSFGAGLAKNIQYF. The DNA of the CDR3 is TGTGCCAGCAGCTCATTCGGGGCAGGGTTGGCCAAAAACATTCAGTACTTC.

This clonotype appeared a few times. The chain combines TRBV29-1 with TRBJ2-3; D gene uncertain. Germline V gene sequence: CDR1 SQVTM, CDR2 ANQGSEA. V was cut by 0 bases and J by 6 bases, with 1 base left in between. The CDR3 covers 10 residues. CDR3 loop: CSVEDDTQYF. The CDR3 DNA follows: TGCAGCGTTGAAGACGATACGCAGTATTTT.

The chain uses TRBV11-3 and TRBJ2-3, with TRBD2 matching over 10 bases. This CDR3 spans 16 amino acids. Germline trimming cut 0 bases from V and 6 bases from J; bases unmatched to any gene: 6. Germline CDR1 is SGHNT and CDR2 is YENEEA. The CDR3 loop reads CASSLESGRAWDTQYF. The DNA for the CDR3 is TGTGCCAGCAGCTTAGAAAGCGGGAGGGCATGGGATACGCAGTATTTT.

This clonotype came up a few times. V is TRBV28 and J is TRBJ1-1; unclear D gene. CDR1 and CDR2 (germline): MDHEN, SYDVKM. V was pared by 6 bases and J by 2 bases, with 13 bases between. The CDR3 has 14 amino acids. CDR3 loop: CASSTSGENTEAFF. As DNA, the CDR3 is TGTGCCAGCAGCACCTCCGGGGAAAACACTGAAGCTTTCTTT.

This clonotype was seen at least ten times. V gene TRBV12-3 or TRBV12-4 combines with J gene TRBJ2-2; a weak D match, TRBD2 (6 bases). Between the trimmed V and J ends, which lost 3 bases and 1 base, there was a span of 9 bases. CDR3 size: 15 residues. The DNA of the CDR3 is TGTGCCAGCAGTTTGGGGGGTATGAACACCGGGGAGCTGTTTTTT. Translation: CASSLGGMNTGELFF.

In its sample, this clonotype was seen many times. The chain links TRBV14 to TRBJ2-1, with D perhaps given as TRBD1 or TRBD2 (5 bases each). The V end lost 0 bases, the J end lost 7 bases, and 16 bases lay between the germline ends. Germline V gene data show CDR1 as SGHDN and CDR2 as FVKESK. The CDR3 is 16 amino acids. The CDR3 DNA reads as TGTGCCAGCAGCCAAGATGTCGGGATGGGGCTTAATGAGCAGTTCTTC. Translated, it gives CASSQDVGMGLNEQFF.

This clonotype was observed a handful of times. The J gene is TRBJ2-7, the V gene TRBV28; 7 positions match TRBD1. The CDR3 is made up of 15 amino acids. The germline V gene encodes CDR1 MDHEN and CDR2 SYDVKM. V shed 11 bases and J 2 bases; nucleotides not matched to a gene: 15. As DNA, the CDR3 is TGTGCCGCGCAGTTTGGGGGAGACAGGGCCTACGAGCAGTACTTC. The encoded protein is CAAQFGGDRAYEQYF.

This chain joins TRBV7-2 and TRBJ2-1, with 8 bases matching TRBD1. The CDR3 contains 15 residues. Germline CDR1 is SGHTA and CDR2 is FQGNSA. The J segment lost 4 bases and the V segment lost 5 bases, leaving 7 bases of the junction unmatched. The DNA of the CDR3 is TGTGCCAGCAGCCAAGCGTGGACAGGGTACAATGAGCAGTTCTTC. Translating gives CASSQAWTGYNEQFF.

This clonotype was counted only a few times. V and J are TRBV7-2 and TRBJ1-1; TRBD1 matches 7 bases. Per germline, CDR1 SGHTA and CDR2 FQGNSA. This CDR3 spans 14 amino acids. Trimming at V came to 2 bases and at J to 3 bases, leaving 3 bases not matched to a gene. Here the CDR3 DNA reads TGTGCCAGCAGCTTAACAGGGGTGTACACTGAAGCTTTCTTT. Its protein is CASSLTGVYTEAFF.

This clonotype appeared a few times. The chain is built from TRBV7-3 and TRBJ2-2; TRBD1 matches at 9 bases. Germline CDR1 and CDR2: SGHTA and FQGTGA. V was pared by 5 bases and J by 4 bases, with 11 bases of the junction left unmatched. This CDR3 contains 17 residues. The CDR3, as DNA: TGTGCCAGCAGCCACGGGATAGGGGACAGGGTCACCGGGGAGCTGTTTTTT. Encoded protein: CASSHGIGDRVTGELFF.

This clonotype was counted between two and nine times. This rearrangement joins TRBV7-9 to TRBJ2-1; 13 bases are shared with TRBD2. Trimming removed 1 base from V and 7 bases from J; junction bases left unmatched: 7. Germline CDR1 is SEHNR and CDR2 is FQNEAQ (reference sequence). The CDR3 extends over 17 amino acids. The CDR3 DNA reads TGTGCCAGCAGCTTAGTAACTAGCGGGAGGGGAGATAATGAGCAGTTCTTC. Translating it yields CASSLVTSGRGDNEQFF.

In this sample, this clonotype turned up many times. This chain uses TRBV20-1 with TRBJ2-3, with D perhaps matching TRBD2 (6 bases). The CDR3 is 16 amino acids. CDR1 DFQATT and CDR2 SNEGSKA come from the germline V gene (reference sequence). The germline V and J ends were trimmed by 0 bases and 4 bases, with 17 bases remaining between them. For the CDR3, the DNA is TGCAGTGCTAGAGATCGTTCTCGGGAGTGGGCAGATACGCAGTATTTT. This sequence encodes CSARDRSREWADTQYF.

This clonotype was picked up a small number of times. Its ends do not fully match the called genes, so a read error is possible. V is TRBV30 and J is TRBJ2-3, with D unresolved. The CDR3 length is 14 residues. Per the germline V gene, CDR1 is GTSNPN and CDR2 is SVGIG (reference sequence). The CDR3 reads CASNLGSSRDTQYF. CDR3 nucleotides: TGTGCCTCAAACCTGGGTAGTAGCAGAGATACGCAGTATTTT.

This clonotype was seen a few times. In nucleotides, the CDR3 is TGTGCCAGCACTAAGTTTTCCGGACTAGCGGGAGAAGAGACCCAGTACTTC. It encodes CASTKFSGLAGEETQYF. The chain links TRBV12-3 or TRBV12-4 to TRBJ2-5; TRBD2 matches 13 bases. The CDR3 consists of 17 residues. J lost 3 bases, V lost 7 bases, and 11 bases had no gene match.

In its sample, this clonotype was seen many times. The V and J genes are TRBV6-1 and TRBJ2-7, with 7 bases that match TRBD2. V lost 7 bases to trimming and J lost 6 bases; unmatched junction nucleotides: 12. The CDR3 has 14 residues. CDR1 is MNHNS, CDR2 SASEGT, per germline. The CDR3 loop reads CASIEAGLRGEQYF. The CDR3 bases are TGTGCCAGCATCGAAGCGGGATTAAGAGGCGAGCAGTACTTC.

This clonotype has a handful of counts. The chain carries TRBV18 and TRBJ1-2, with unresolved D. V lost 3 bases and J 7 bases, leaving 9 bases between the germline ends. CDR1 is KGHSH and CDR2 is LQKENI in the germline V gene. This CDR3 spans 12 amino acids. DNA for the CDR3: TGTGCCAGCTCACCGCTGATCTCTGGCTACACCTTC. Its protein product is CASSPLISGYTF.

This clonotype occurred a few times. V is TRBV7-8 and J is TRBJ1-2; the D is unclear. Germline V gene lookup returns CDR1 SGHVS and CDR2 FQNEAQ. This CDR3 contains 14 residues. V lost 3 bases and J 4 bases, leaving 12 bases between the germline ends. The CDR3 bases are TGTGCCAGCAGCTTGTTGTCGGCCGGCTATGGCTACACCTTC. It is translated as CASSLLSAGYGYTF.

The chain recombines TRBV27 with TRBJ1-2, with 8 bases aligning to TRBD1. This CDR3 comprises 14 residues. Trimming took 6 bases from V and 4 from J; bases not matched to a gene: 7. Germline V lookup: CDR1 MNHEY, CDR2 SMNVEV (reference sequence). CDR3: CASRDPGTGYGYTF. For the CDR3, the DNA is TGTGCCAGCAGGGATCCCGGGACAGGCTATGGCTACACCTTC.

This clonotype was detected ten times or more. This CDR3 reads CASSLFERASQFF. The CDR3 DNA is TGTGCCAGCAGCTTATTTGAAAGGGCTAGCCAGTTCTTC. The chain carries TRBV7-2 and TRBJ2-1, with TRBD2 as a possible D gene (5 bases). CDR3 length: 13 amino acids. Germline CDR1 SGHTA, CDR2 FQGNSA. Between the trimmed V and J ends, which lost 2 bases and 13 bases, there was a span of 15 bases.

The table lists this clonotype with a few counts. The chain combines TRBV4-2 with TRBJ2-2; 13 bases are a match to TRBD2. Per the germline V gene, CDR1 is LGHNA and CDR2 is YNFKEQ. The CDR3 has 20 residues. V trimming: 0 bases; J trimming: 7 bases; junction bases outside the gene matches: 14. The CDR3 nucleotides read TGTGCCAGCAGCCAAGATAGAGGGAGGAGACTAGCGGGAGGTCACGGGGAGCTGTTTTTT. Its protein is CASSQDRGRRLAGGHGELFF.

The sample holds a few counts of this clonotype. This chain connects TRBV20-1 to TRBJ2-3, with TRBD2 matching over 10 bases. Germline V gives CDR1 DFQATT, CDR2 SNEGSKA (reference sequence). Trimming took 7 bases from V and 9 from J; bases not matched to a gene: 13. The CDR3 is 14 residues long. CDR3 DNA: TGCAGTGTTATATCGACTAGCGGGTTGATCACGCAGTATTTT. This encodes CSVISTSGLITQYF.